This T cell receptor beta chain was identified in a study of blood T cell repertoires in COVID-19. Turning to the study itself: Some COVID-19 samples were acute and others convalescent; all came from the United States, Italy and Spain. From T cells, B-cell-depleted T cells, or PBMCs came the material, which was cDNA or gDNA.

In the original processing: It was from reference gene primer amplification that nucleated cell counts were estimated. Profiled with immunoSEQ multiplex PCR; TCRdb holds only in-frame clones, not every one. The DNA gave D and trimming, while V, J and clone size come from that table. This sample has about 480,000 clones, with about 88% found just once. Looked up from germline, CDR1 is GTSNPN and CDR2 is SVGIG (reference sequence). Trimming took 2 bases from V and 10 from J, leaving 23 bases between them. The CDR3 has 15 amino acids. Patients of the Seattle cohort, enrolled during active infection, were followed longitudinally.

The chain combines TRBV30 with TRBJ1-1, with D possibly TRBD1 on 5 matching bases. This TCR derives from a woman in her forties or fifties with COVID-19, enrolled during active disease. The sequencing sample was made of peripheral blood. The CDR3 sequence is CAWSFHRWGLEGAFF. DNA of the CDR3: TGTGCCTGGAGTTTCCACAGGTGGGGCTTGGAGGGAGCTTTCTTT.